Listed below are T cell receptor beta chains from one sample, sequenced in a study of kidney transplant recipient with SARS-CoV-2 infection. TCRdb called the reads again in MiXCR, with one record for every CDR3 protein. Among approximately 240,000 distinct CDR3 sequences listed, 29% were seen once. The sample in question was a blood sample, obtained at baseline and around day 120 from a kidney transplant recipient. These receptors were collected from a young adult male patient who had COVID-19 and was a kidney transplant recipient. The T cells may partly be graft donor cells. Each CDR3 is given with its conserved first and last residue. The order of the fields is D gene, J gene, clone size, V gene, CDR3 protein, CDR3 DNA. A D gene is named only where the DNA matches it firmly. Not all rows give a size; the values are once, few, many and, for expanded clones, a class.

d_call: TRBD1; j_call: TRBJ2-7; clone_size: many; v_call: TRBV4-3; cdr3_aa: CASSHQTGTGFLHEQYF; cdr3_nt: TGCGCCAGCAGCCATCAAACCGGGACAGGGTTTCTCCACGAGCAGTACTTC
d_call: TRBD2; j_call: TRBJ2-7; clone_size: many; v_call: TRBV20-1; cdr3_aa: CSVERGLAGESSYEQYF; cdr3_nt: TGCAGTGTCGAGAGGGGACTAGCGGGAGAGAGCTCCTACGAGCAGTACTTC
d_call: -; j_call: TRBJ2-3; clone_size: many; v_call: TRBV1; cdr3_aa: CTSSQLAGGPLDTQYF; cdr3_nt: TGCACCAGCAGCCAATTAGCGGGGGGCCCCCTGGATACGCAGTATTTT
d_call: -; j_call: TRBJ2-5; clone_size: many; v_call: TRBV5-1; cdr3_aa: CASSVGQRLQETQYF; cdr3_nt: TGCGCCAGCAGCGTAGGACAGCGACTACAAGAGACCCAGTACTTC
d_call: TRBD1; j_call: TRBJ1-1; clone_size: many; v_call: TRBV9; cdr3_aa: CASTGGGGNTEAFF; cdr3_nt: TGTGCCAGCACAGGGGGCGGGGGGAACACTGAAGCTTTCTTT
d_call: -; j_call: TRBJ2-1; clone_size: few; v_call: TRBV9; cdr3_aa: CASSVVEGEVLYNEQFF; cdr3_nt: TGTGCCAGCAGCGTAGTCGAGGGGGAGGTTCTCTACAATGAGCAGTTCTTC
d_call: -; j_call: TRBJ1-1; clone_size: few; v_call: TRBV11-3; cdr3_aa: CASSVRPGTNTEAFF; cdr3_nt: TGTGCCAGCAGCGTTAGACCCGGGACGAACACTGAAGCTTTCTTT
d_call: -; j_call: TRBJ2-6; clone_size: -; v_call: TRBV7-4; cdr3_aa: CASSPPRFSSQSRANVLTF; cdr3_nt: TGTGCCAGCAGCCCCCCCCGGTTCAGCTCACAAAGTCGGGCCAACGTCCTGACTTTC
d_call: -; j_call: TRBJ1-2; clone_size: once; v_call: TRBV19; cdr3_aa: CACSQLRTNRKTYGYTF; cdr3_nt: TGTGCCTGTAGTCAGCTTCGGACAAATCGAAAGACCTATGGCTACACCTTC
d_call: -; j_call: TRBJ2-6; clone_size: many; v_call: TRBV7-3; cdr3_aa: CASSRSPTVRGGANVLTF; cdr3_nt: TGTGCCAGCAGCCGATCCCCGACAGTCAGAGGTGGGGCCAACGTCCTGACTTTC